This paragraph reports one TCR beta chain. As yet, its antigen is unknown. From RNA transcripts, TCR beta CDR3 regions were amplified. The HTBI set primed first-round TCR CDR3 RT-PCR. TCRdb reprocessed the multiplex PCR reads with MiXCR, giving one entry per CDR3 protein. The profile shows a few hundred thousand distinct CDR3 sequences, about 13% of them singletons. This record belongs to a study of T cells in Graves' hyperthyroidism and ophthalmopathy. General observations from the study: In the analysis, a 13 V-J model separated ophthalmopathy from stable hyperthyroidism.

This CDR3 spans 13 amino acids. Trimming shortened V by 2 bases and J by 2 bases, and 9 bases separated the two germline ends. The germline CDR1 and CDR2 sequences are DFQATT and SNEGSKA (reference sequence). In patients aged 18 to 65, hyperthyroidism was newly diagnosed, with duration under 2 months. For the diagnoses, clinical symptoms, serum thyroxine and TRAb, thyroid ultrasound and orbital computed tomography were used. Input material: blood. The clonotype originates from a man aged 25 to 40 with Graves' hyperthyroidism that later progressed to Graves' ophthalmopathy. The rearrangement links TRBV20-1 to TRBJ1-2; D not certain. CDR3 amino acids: CSARTSRNYGYTF. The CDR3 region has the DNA TGCAGTGCTAGAACAAGCAGGAACTATGGCTACACCTTC.